The 21 T cell receptor beta chains given below trace back to one sample, sequenced in a study of blood T cell repertoires in COVID-19 (dated by TCRdb to the early 2020s). The library was generated by the immunoSEQ multiplex PCR assay. Held by TCRdb, this immuneACCESS table contains in-frame sequences only and omits some clones. Under half of the omission traces to an unresolved V gene where checked; the cause of the rest is unknown. This sample lists about 110,000 clones; approximately 88% were detected once. Under 2.5% of the sample goes to the ten largest clones. Sequenced material: peripheral blood. The receptors shown here come from a human donor in a cohort sampled during active COVID-19.

V gene TRBV15 combines with J gene TRBJ1-6, with a tentative D call TRBD1 (5 bases). There are 16 residues in the CDR3. CDR1 LNHNV and CDR2 YYDKDF come from the germline V gene (reference sequence). V lost 5 bases and J lost 9, with 20 bases in between. CDR3 in amino acids: CATSPHGGGRGSPLHF. The CDR3 nucleotides read TGTGCCACCAGCCCTCACGGCGGCGGGAGGGGTTCACCCCTCCACTTT. Looking up the rest from reference TRBV15 and TRBJ1-6 gives the full variable domain: DAMVIQNPRYQVTQFGKPVTLSCSQTLNHNVMYWYQQKSSQAPKLLFHYYDKDFNNEADTPDNFQSRRPNTSFCFLDIRSPGLGDTAMYLCATSPHGGGRGSPLHFGNGTRLTVT.

The chain couples TRBV7-8 to TRBJ2-2, with 10 positions matching TRBD2. Germline V lookup: CDR1 SGHVS, CDR2 FQNEAQ. The length of the CDR3 is 15 residues. V was clipped by 5 bases and J by 5 bases; unmatched bases: 5. The CDR3 sequence is CASSPPGLATGELFF. In DNA, the CDR3 is TGTGCCAGCAGCCCCCCGGGACTAGCGACCGGGGAGCTGTTTTTT. The full variable domain, its missing parts supplied by reference TRBV7-8 and TRBJ2-2, is GAGVSQSPRYKVAKRGQDVALRCDPISGHVSLFWYQQALGQGPEFLTYFQNEAQLDKSGLPSDRFFAERPEGSVSTLKIQRTQQEDSAVYLCASSPPGLATGELFFGEGSRLTVL.

V usage is TRBV5-8 and J usage is TRBJ2-1, with D maybe TRBD1 (5 bases). V lost 2 bases, J lost 13 bases, and 13 bases lay in between. From germline, CDR1 is SGHTS and CDR2 YDEGEE. The CDR3 is 12 amino acids. This CDR3 is CASSLIGVKQFF. The CDR3 nucleotides are TGTGCCAGCAGCTTAATAGGGGTGAAACAGTTCTTC.

This sequence joins TRBV7-9 and TRBJ2-7; D tentatively reads TRBD1 or TRBD2 (5 bases each). Trimming took 7 bases from V and 3 from J, leaving 13 bases between them. The CDR3 loop spans 13 amino acids. The V gene's germline CDR1 is SEHNR and CDR2 FQNEAQ (reference sequence). The CDR3 sequence is CASTTRGGYEQYF. The CDR3 nucleotides read TGTGCCAGCACCACTAGGGGCGGCTACGAGCAGTACTTC.

This clone has a single count. The gene calls are TRBV6-2 or TRBV6-3 and TRBJ2-7; possibly TRBD2 for D (5 bases). The germline V gene has CDR1 MNHEY and CDR2 SVGEGT. V lost 3 bases and J 5 bases, leaving 17 bases between the germline ends. This CDR3 is 15 amino acids long. This CDR3 reads CASSYNGLAGDEQYF. The CDR3 region has the DNA TGTGCCAGCAGTTATAATGGTCTAGCAGGCGACGAGCAGTACTTC.

The gene calls are TRBV7-9 and TRBJ2-7; weak D call: TRBD2 (5 bases). The CDR3 is 14 amino acids. In germline, CDR1 is SEHNR, CDR2 FQNEAQ (reference sequence). The V and J ends lost 7 bases and 3 bases respectively, with 16 bases between them. The CDR3 protein is CASTTPQRSYEQYF. DNA of the CDR3: TGTGCCAGCACCACCCCCCAGCGGAGCTACGAGCAGTACTTC.

The chain has TRBV2 and TRBJ2-5; 12 nucleotides agree with TRBD1. This CDR3 comprises 15 residues. Germline CDR1 SNHLY, CDR2 FYNNEI. Trimming removed 10 bases from V and 5 bases from J; junction bases left unmatched: 11. CDR3 in amino acids: CATLTGTGGEETQYF. The CDR3 nucleotides are TGTGCCACTCTGACCGGGACAGGGGGCGAGGAGACCCAGTACTTC.

The chain joins TRBV11-1 to TRBJ1-1; D may be TRBD1 (5 bases). V lost 2 bases and J 7 bases, leaving 11 bases between the germline ends. Germline values: CDR1 SGHAT, CDR2 FQDESV (reference sequence). This CDR3 spans 13 amino acids. The CDR3: CASSLQGTGEAFF. DNA of the CDR3: TGTGCCAGCAGCTTACAGGGAACGGGTGAAGCTTTCTTT. The full variable domain, completed using reference TRBV11-1 and TRBJ1-1, is EAEVAQSPRYKITEKSQAVAFWCDPISGHATLYWYRQILGQGPELLVQFQDESVVDDSQLPKDRFSAERLKGVDSTLKIQPAELGDSAMYLCASSLQGTGEAFFGQGTRLTVV.

The CDR3 sequence: CASSSPGQDFSGNTIYF. CDR3 DNA: TGCGCCAGCAGCTCACCGGGACAGGACTTCTCTGGAAACACCATATATTTT. The chain is built from TRBV5-1 and TRBJ1-3, with 8 positions matching TRBD1. Germline V gene data show CDR1 as SGHRS and CDR2 as YFSETQ. With 3 bases clipped from V and 0 bases from J, the junction kept 8 bases outside the gene matches. The CDR3 has 17 residues.

The chain links TRBV27 to TRBJ2-1, with 13 bases fitting TRBD2. This CDR3 is 18 amino acids long. Per the germline V gene, CDR1 is MNHEY and CDR2 is SMNVEV (reference sequence). V was pared by 6 bases and J by 8 bases, with 16 bases of the junction left unmatched. The CDR3 spells CASSPGGSGTSGKYEQFF. CDR3 sequence (DNA): TGTGCCAGCAGCCCCGGTGGCTCCGGGACTAGCGGGAAATATGAGCAGTTCTTC.

The J gene is TRBJ1-6, the V gene TRBV2; D remains unclear. The CDR3 sequence is 11 residues long. Deletions cut 5 bases from V and 8 bases from J, with 4 bases between. Germline CDR1 and CDR2: SNHLY and FYNNEI. This chain's CDR3 is CASSPDSPLHF. The CDR3 region has the DNA TGTGCCAGCAGTCCGGATTCACCCCTCCACTTT.

The gene calls are TRBV29-1 and TRBJ2-3; 12 positions agree with TRBD2. The CDR3 length is 14 residues. The germline V gene encodes CDR1 SQVTM and CDR2 ANQGSEA. V shed 3 bases, J shed 5 bases, and the junction held 3 bases outside the gene matches. The CDR3 sequence: CSVETSGGGDTQYF. CDR3 nucleotide sequence: TGCAGCGTTGAGACTAGCGGGGGAGGAGATACGCAGTATTTT.

This clone was counted once. This chain joins TRBV23-1 and TRBJ1-6, with 9 bases fitting TRBD1. TRBV23-1 is annotated as an ORF whose role is uncertain. CDR3 length: 15 amino acids. Trimming at V came to 4 bases and at J to 7 bases, leaving 5 bases not matched to a gene. CDR3 sequence reads: CASSPLDRGNSPLHF. The CDR3 DNA follows: TGCGCCAGCAGTCCCCTGGACAGGGGAAATTCACCCCTCCACTTT.

V is TRBV7-9 and J is TRBJ1-6, with D hard to call. The V and J ends lost 6 bases and 9 bases respectively, with 15 bases between them. The CDR3 covers 14 residues. The V gene's germline CDR1 is SEHNR and CDR2 FQNEAQ (reference sequence). This chain's CDR3 is CASSSLTEGSPLHF. The CDR3 DNA reads as TGTGCCAGCAGTTCACTTACAGAGGGTTCACCCCTCCACTTT.

The chain uses TRBV6-5 and TRBJ2-7; the D gene is possibly TRBD1 (6 bases). This CDR3 has 13 residues. CDR1 MNHEY and CDR2 SVGAGI come from the germline V gene. The germline V and J ends were trimmed by 6 bases and 3 bases, with 12 bases remaining between them. The CDR3 sequence is CASRQDSLYEQYF. CDR3 nucleotide sequence: TGTGCCAGCAGGCAGGACAGCCTCTACGAGCAGTACTTC.

The genes are TRBV29-1 and TRBJ2-2, with 9 bases identical to TRBD1. This CDR3 spans 12 amino acids. V shed 4 bases and J 6 bases; nucleotides not matched to a gene: 0. Germline values: CDR1 SQVTM, CDR2 ANQGSEA. The CDR3 coding sequence is TGCAGCGTTGGACAGGGGGCCGGGGAGCTGTTTTTT. It translates to CSVGQGAGELFF.

The chain combines TRBV10-1 with TRBJ2-1; 12 bases line up with TRBD1. Per germline, CDR1 WNHNN and CDR2 SYGVQD (reference sequence). The CDR3 is 14 amino acids. With V trimmed by 2 bases and J by 9 bases, 2 bases remained unmatched. The CDR3 nucleotides read TGCGCCAGCAGTGAGGGGACAGGGGGCTTTGAGCAGTTCTTC. This gives the protein CASSEGTGGFEQFF.

The gene calls are TRBV27 and TRBJ2-6; 7 nucleotides line up with TRBD1. The J segment lost 0 bases and the V segment lost 5 bases, leaving 7 bases of the junction unmatched. Germline loops: CDR1 MNHEY, CDR2 SMNVEV (reference sequence). This CDR3 has 17 amino acids. DNA of the CDR3: TGTGCCAGCAGTAGGGACAGTTTCTACTCTGGGGCCAACGTCCTGACTTTC. Amino acids: CASSRDSFYSGANVLTF.

The CDR3 region has the DNA TGTGCCACCGGGGACCAGGGGACCGGGGAGCTGTTTTTT. Its protein product is CATGDQGTGELFF. The V and J genes are TRBV24-1 and TRBJ2-2; D perhaps matches TRBD1 (6 bases). Looked up from germline, CDR1 is KGHDR and CDR2 is SFDVKD. The CDR3 spans 13 residues. Trimming took off 9 bases at V and 5 bases at J, with 12 bases between the two ends.

The V gene is TRBV11-2, the J gene TRBJ1-1; TRBD1 might be the D (5 bases). V was trimmed by 1 base and J by 5 bases, leaving 17 bases between them. This CDR3 spans 16 amino acids. CDR1 SGHAT and CDR2 FQNNGV come from the germline V gene. The CDR3 reads CASSLVSQGGGTEAFF. The DNA of the CDR3 is TGTGCCAGCAGCTTAGTATCCCAGGGTGGGGGGACTGAAGCTTTCTTT.

CDR3 loop: CASSFWDRVSQPQHF. The CDR3 DNA follows: TGTGCCAGCAGCTTTTGGGACAGGGTATCTCAGCCCCAGCATTTT. The chain joins TRBV5-6 to TRBJ1-5; 9 nucleotides match TRBD1. J lost 6 bases, V lost 2 bases, and 6 bases had no gene match. The germline V gene has CDR1 SGHDT and CDR2 YYEEEE. This CDR3 comprises 15 residues.